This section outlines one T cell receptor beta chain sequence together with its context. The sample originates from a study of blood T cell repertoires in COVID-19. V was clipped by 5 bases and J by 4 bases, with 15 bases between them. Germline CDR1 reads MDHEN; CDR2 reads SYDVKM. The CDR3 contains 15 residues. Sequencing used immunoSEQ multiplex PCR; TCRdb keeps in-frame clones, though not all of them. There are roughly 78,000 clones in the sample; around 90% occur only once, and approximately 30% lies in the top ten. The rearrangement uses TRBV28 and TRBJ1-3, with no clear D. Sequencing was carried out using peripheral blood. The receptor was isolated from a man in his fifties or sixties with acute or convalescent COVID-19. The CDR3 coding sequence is TGTGCCAGCAGTCCGGTCCGTACCAAGGGAAACACCATATATTTT. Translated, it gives CASSPVRTKGNTIYF.